This TCR beta chain was identified during a study of T-cell memory formation after mild COVID-19. Regarding the study as a whole: Whether day 37 second-wave clones are SARS-CoV-2-specific was not confirmed. The appearance of some responding clones in pre-infection memory suggested that cross-reactive memory joined.

Germline assignment: CDR1 SQVTM and CDR2 ANQGSEA. This CDR3 region has 13 residues. The V gene lost 5 bases and the J gene lost 0 bases, with 10 bases spanning the gap. Comments on this clonotype: Its specificity is not known.

A single record per CDR3 protein comes from TCRdb applying MiXCR to the 5' RACE reads. The sample holds 400,000 or so distinct CDR3 sequences; about 21% are singletons and the top ten take 12%. The TCR comes from an adult woman who had mild COVID-19 (a few samples of this study predate the infection). Cell type and time point are not known. The chain recombines TRBV29-1 with TRBJ1-1; D may be TRBD1 (6 bases). The sample was PBMCs or a T cell subset sorted from them (not recorded which). CDR3 DNA: TGCAGCGTTTGGACAGACATGAACACTGAAGCTTTCTTT. Protein product: CSVWTDMNTEAFF.